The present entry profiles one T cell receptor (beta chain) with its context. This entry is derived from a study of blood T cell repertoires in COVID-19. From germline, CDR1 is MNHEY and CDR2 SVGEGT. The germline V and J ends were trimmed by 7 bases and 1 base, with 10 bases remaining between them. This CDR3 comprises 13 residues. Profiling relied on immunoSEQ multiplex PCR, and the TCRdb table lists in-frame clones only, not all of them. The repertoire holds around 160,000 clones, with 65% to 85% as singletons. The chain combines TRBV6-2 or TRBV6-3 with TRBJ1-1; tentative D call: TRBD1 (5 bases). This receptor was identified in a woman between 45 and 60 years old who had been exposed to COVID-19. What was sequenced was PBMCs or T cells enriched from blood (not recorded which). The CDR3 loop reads CASTPQGNTEAFF. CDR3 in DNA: TGTGCCAGCACCCCCCAGGGGAACACTGAAGCTTTCTTT.